This T cell receptor (beta chain) was sequenced in a study of control samples from healthy donors and cancer patients. TCRdb's table, derived via immunoSEQ multiplex PCR, lists solely in-frame clones and lacks some. The sample has around 80,000 clones, around 93% seen once. The CDR3 is 11 amino acids. V dropped 1 base and J dropped 5 bases, with 2 bases sitting between them. CDR1 is MRHNA, CDR2 SNTAGT, per germline. The sequencing input was blood. The V and J genes are TRBV6-4 and TRBJ1-2; D remains ambiguous. The receptor was derived from a woman in her 30s in good health. The CDR3 spells CASSDFYGYTF. In DNA, the CDR3 is TGTGCCAGCAGTGACTTTTATGGCTACACCTTC.